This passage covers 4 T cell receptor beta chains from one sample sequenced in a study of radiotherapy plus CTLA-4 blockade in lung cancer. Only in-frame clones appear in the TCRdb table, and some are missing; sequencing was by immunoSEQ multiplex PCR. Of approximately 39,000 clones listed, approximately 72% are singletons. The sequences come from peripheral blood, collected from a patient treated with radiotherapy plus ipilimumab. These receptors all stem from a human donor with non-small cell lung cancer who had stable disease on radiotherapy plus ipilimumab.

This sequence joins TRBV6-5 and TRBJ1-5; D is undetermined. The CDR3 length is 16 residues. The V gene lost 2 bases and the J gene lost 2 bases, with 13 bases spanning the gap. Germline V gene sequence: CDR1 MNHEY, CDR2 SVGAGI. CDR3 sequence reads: CASSYQTPSGNQPQHF. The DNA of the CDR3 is TGTGCCAGCAGTTACCAGACACCGTCAGGCAATCAGCCCCAGCATTTT.

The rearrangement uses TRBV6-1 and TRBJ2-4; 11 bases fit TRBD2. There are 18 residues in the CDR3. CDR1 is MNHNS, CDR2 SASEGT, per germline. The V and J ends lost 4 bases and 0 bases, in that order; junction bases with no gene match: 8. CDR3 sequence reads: CASSGRTSGLVAKNIQYF. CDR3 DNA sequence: TGTGCCAGCAGTGGACGGACTAGCGGGCTAGTAGCCAAAAACATTCAGTACTTC.

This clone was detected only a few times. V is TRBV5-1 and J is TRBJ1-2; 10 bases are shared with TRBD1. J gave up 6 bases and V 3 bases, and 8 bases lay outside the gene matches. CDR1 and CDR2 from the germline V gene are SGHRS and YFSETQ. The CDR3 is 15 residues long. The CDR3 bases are TGCGCCAGCAGCTCTGCCGGGACAGGGGTGAATGGCTACACCTTC. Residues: CASSSAGTGVNGYTF.

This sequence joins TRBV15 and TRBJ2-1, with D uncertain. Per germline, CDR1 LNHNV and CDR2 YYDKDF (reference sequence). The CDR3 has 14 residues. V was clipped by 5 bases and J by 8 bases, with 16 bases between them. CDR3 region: CATSRMTRLDEQFF. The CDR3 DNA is TGTGCCACCAGCCGGATGACTCGTTTGGATGAGCAGTTCTTC.